What follows are 30 T cell receptor beta chains derived from one specimen sequenced in a study of blood T cell repertoires in COVID-19. The repertoire was sequenced with immunoSEQ multiplex PCR; TCRdb's copy has only in-frame clones and lacks some. The table has 95,000 to 150,000 clones, about 83% seen once; the top ten hold roughly 4%. The sequenced sample consisted of PBMCs or T cells enriched from blood (not recorded which). The receptors were sampled from a woman in her twenties or thirties who had recovered from COVID-19.

This clone was seen a few times. The chain couples TRBV19 to TRBJ1-1; D gene uncertain. The CDR3 spans 13 residues. V was cut by 7 bases and J by 2 bases, with 11 bases left in between. Germline CDR1 is LNHDA and CDR2 is SQIVND (reference sequence). As DNA, the CDR3 is TGTGCCAGTACCCTCAGAGGTAACACTGAAGCTTTCTTT. This sequence encodes CASTLRGNTEAFF.

The chain joins TRBV28 to TRBJ1-5; tentatively, D is TRBD1 (6 bases). Germline V lookup: CDR1 MDHEN, CDR2 SYDVKM. The CDR3 extends over 15 amino acids. Trimming removed 4 bases from V and 2 bases from J, with 12 bases in between. As DNA, the CDR3 is TGTGCCAGCAGTTCCCTAGGGGGTGGCAATCAGCCCCAGCATTTT. Its protein product is CASSSLGGGNQPQHF.

This CDR3 is CATSDRRLAGGGTGELFF. CDR3 nucleotide sequence: TGTGCCACCAGTGATCGAAGACTAGCGGGAGGAGGGACCGGGGAGCTGTTTTTT. J is TRBJ2-2 and V is TRBV24-1; 13 bases line up with TRBD2. Germline V gene data show CDR1 as KGHDR and CDR2 as SFDVKD. The CDR3 sequence is 18 residues long. Trimming at V came to 3 bases and at J to 5 bases, leaving 8 bases not matched to a gene.

This clone showed up just once. The DNA for the CDR3 is TGTGCCAGCTCACCTCAGAAATTGACAGGCACTGGAAACACCATATATTTT. This translates into CASSPQKLTGTGNTIYF. This chain joins TRBV18 and TRBJ1-3, with D tentatively TRBD1 (6 bases). Germline assignment: CDR1 KGHSH and CDR2 LQKENI. The CDR3 spans 17 residues. The germline V and J ends were trimmed by 3 bases and 2 bases, with 17 bases remaining between them.

The chain carries TRBV30 and TRBJ2-4; 8 bases line up with TRBD1. Looked up from germline, CDR1 is GTSNPN and CDR2 is SVGIG (reference sequence). The V segment lost 3 bases and the J segment 5 bases; nucleotides outside the gene matches: 0. The CDR3 sequence is 12 residues long. Here the CDR3 reads CAWRQGENIQYF. The DNA of the CDR3 is TGTGCCTGGAGACAGGGGGAAAACATTCAGTACTTC.

This chain connects TRBV5-1 to TRBJ2-7, with D possibly being TRBD1 (6 bases). Germline-derived CDR1 and CDR2 are SGHRS and YFSETQ. The germline V and J ends were trimmed by 0 bases and 4 bases, with 11 bases remaining between them. This CDR3 has 14 amino acids. CDR3 region: CASSLAKGVYEQYF. The DNA of the CDR3 is TGCGCCAGCAGCTTGGCCAAGGGGGTATACGAGCAGTACTTC.

The chain joins TRBV28 to TRBJ1-4, with TRBD1 matching 7 bases. V was clipped by 1 base and J by 0 bases; unmatched bases: 8. This CDR3 spans 18 amino acids. Per the germline V gene, CDR1 is MDHEN and CDR2 is SYDVKM. The DNA of the CDR3 is TGTGCCAGCAGTTTATCGACAGGGCTCCCTGCAACTAATGAAAAACTGTTTTTT. Translated, it gives CASSLSTGLPATNEKLFF.

The CDR3 region has the DNA TGTGCCATCAGTGACCCCAGGGAGGCTAATGAAAAACTGTTTTTT. Translated, it gives CAISDPREANEKLFF. This chain connects TRBV10-3 to TRBJ1-4, with a tentative D call TRBD1 (5 bases). The V end was cut by 3 bases, the J end by 3 bases, with 11 bases between. This CDR3 has 15 amino acids. Germline loops: CDR1 ENHRY, CDR2 SYGVKD.

The DNA of the CDR3 is TGTGCCAGCAGCCGACAGTTCCAAGAGACCCAGTACTTC. Encoded protein: CASSRQFQETQYF. The genes are TRBV3-1 (or the pseudogene TRBV3-2) and TRBJ2-5; D perhaps matches TRBD1 (5 bases). The CDR3 spans 13 residues. CDR1 is LGHDT, CDR2 YNNKEL, per germline (reference sequence). V dropped 4 bases and J dropped 1 base, with 7 bases sitting between them.

This chain connects TRBV27 to TRBJ2-1, with 10 bases that match TRBD2. This CDR3 has 19 residues. Germline V gene data show CDR1 as MNHEY and CDR2 as SMNVEV (reference sequence). With 6 bases clipped from V and 0 bases from J, the junction kept 14 bases outside the gene matches. The CDR3 protein is CASRILAGGPPSSYNEQFF. CDR3 nucleotides: TGTGCCAGCAGAATCTTAGCGGGAGGCCCTCCGAGCTCCTACAATGAGCAGTTCTTC.

The chain carries TRBV4-3 and TRBJ1-6; D is perhaps TRBD1 (6 bases). V was cut by 4 bases and J by 6 bases, with 10 bases left in between. This CDR3 region has 14 residues. Germline CDR1 is LGHNA and CDR2 is YSLEER. CDR3: CASSRQGTNSPLHF. The CDR3 coding sequence is TGCGCCAGCAGCCGCCAGGGGACTAATTCACCCCTCCACTTT.

The chain carries TRBV28 and TRBJ1-2; D may be TRBD1 (5 bases). CDR3 length: 13 amino acids. Germline values: CDR1 MDHEN, CDR2 SYDVKM. V was trimmed by 3 bases and J by 2 bases, leaving 7 bases between them. CDR3 nucleotide sequence: TGTGCCAGCAGTTTGCCAGGGAACTATGGCTACACCTTC. This encodes CASSLPGNYGYTF.

This clone was seen a single time. J is TRBJ2-5 and V is TRBV5-1; 8 bases are a match to TRBD1. Germline V lookup: CDR1 SGHRS, CDR2 YFSETQ. This CDR3 is built from 14 residues. With 2 bases clipped from V and 1 base from J, the junction kept 1 base outside the gene matches. The CDR3: CASSFRGRQETQYF. CDR3 coding DNA: TGCGCCAGCAGCTTCAGGGGGCGCCAAGAGACCCAGTACTTC.

The rearrangement links TRBV6-6 to TRBJ2-5; TRBD2 aligns across 10 bases. Looked up from germline, CDR1 is MNHNY and CDR2 is SVGAGI (reference sequence). J was trimmed by 1 base and V by 6 bases; bases with no gene match: 5. The CDR3 has 15 residues. The CDR3 region is CASRATSGPQETQYF. CDR3 nucleotides: TGTGCCAGCAGAGCGACTAGCGGGCCCCAAGAGACCCAGTACTTC.

The sample holds many counts of this clone. The rearrangement uses TRBV6-2 or TRBV6-3 and TRBJ1-6; no clear D gene. The CDR3 contains 11 residues. V lost 4 bases and J lost 12, with 7 bases in between. Germline V gene sequence: CDR1 MNHEY, CDR2 SVGEGT. The CDR3 DNA follows: TGTGCCAGCAGTTTCGGAGGACCCCTCCACTTT. The encoded protein is CASSFGGPLHF.

V usage is TRBV3-1 (or the pseudogene TRBV3-2) and J usage is TRBJ1-5, with 7 bases that match TRBD1. The germline CDR1 and CDR2 sequences are LGHDT and YNNKEL (reference sequence). After removal of 4 bases from V and 2 bases from J, the junction contained 5 bases not matched to a gene. The CDR3 contains 15 residues. The CDR3 region has the DNA TGTGCCAGCAGCCTTAGACAGGGAGGCAATCAGCCCCAGCATTTT. Encoded protein: CASSLRQGGNQPQHF.

The V call is TRBV5-4, the J call TRBJ1-2; 9 bases map to TRBD1. This CDR3 is built from 14 residues. CDR1 is SGHNT and CDR2 is YYREEE in the germline V gene (reference sequence). V was pared by 4 bases and J by 7 bases, with 8 bases of the junction left unmatched. The CDR3 DNA is TGTGCCAGCAGCGGCCGGGACAGGGTGGGTGGCTACACCTTC. It is translated as CASSGRDRVGGYTF. Filled out from reference TRBV5-4 and TRBJ1-2, the complete variable domain reads ETGVTQSPTHLIKTRGQQVTLRCSSQSGHNTVSWYQQALGQGPQFIFQYYREEENGRGNFPPRFSGLQFPNYSSELNVNALELDDSALYLCASSGRDRVGGYTFGSGTRLTVV.

The chain couples TRBV7-2 to TRBJ2-5; TRBD1 agrees at 8 bases. The CDR3 runs to 14 residues. CDR1 and CDR2 (germline): SGHTA, FQGNSA. V lost 6 bases, J lost 5 bases, and 8 bases stayed unmatched. The CDR3 loop is CASRLQGGSETQYF. CDR3 nucleotides: TGTGCCAGCAGGTTACAGGGGGGATCGGAGACCCAGTACTTC.

The chain has TRBV2 and TRBJ1-2; weak D call: TRBD1 (5 bases). Between the trimmed V and J ends, which lost 3 bases and 13 bases, there was a span of 15 bases. The CDR3 length is 12 residues. Germline V gene data show CDR1 as SNHLY and CDR2 as FYNNEI. CDR3 bases: TGTGCCAGCAGTGAGCAGTCCGGCACAGGCACCTTC. Protein product: CASSEQSGTGTF.

The chain uses TRBV27 and TRBJ2-7, with TRBD2 identical over 9 bases. Trimming at V came to 5 bases and at J to 7 bases, leaving 15 bases not matched to a gene. Germline CDR1 reads MNHEY; CDR2 reads SMNVEV (reference sequence). The CDR3 covers 16 residues. The CDR3, as DNA: TGTGCCAGCAGTCACCTTTTTCGCGGGAGGGCCGGAGAGCAGTACTTC. It codes for CASSHLFRGRAGEQYF.

The gene calls are TRBV6-2 or TRBV6-3 and TRBJ1-5; no clear D gene. CDR3 length equals 13 residues. V lost 2 bases and J lost 5, with 7 bases in between. Germline V gives CDR1 MNHEY, CDR2 SVGEGT. This chain's CDR3 is CASSYVEHQPQHF. DNA of the CDR3: TGTGCCAGCAGTTACGTAGAACATCAGCCCCAGCATTTT.

This clone was seen just once. This chain links TRBV10-3 with TRBJ2-1, with 7 bases aligning to TRBD1. This CDR3 is built from 14 residues. Trimming cost V 6 bases and J 6 bases; bases outside gene matches: 8. The germline CDR1 and CDR2 sequences are ENHRY and SYGVKD. The CDR3 sequence: CAISRGTEGNEQFF. DNA for the CDR3: TGTGCCATCAGCAGGGGGACAGAGGGCAATGAGCAGTTCTTC.

The chain recombines TRBV6-6 with TRBJ2-1; 10 nucleotides align to TRBD2. The CDR3 covers 14 residues. Trimming cost V 7 bases and J 6 bases; bases outside gene matches: 6. Germline lookup yields CDR1 MNHNY and CDR2 SVGAGI (reference sequence). The chain's CDR3 is CASIASGSPNEQFF. CDR3 sequence (DNA): TGTGCCAGCATTGCTAGCGGGAGCCCCAATGAGCAGTTCTTC.

This clone is a singleton in its sample. The V call is TRBV28, the J call TRBJ2-5, with D possibly TRBD1 on 5 matching bases. Looked up from germline, CDR1 is MDHEN and CDR2 is SYDVKM. The CDR3 has 13 residues. The V and J ends lost 1 base and 5 bases respectively, with 8 bases between them. The CDR3 loop reads CASSLLGVETQYF. The CDR3 DNA reads as TGTGCCAGCAGTTTATTAGGGGTGGAGACCCAGTACTTC. Complete variable domain (other parts from reference TRBV28 and TRBJ2-5): DVKVTQSSRYLVKRTGEKVFLECVQDMDHENMFWYRQDPGLGLRLIYFSYDVKMKEKGDIPEGYSVSREKKERFSLILESASTNQTSMYLCASSLLGVETQYFGPGTRLLVL.

This clone was observed a single time. The chain recombines TRBV2 with TRBJ2-7; 7 bases fit TRBD2. Germline values: CDR1 SNHLY, CDR2 FYNNEI. The CDR3 runs 13 residues. V lost 8 bases to trimming and J lost 4 bases; unmatched junction nucleotides: 8. In nucleotides, the CDR3 is TGTGCCAGCGGCTCCCTAGCGGTATACGAGCAGTACTTC. Its protein is CASGSLAVYEQYF.

V and J are TRBV5-8 and TRBJ2-2; TRBD1 matches at 10 bases. The CDR3 is 19 amino acids. Germline CDR1 and CDR2: SGHTS and YDEGEE. V was clipped by 3 bases and J by 5 bases; unmatched bases: 16. The CDR3 nucleotides are TGTGCCAGCAGCTCGCCGGGACAGGGGCCCCTAGGGACTACCGGGGAGCTGTTTTTT. As protein: CASSSPGQGPLGTTGELFF.

This chain links TRBV6-2 or TRBV6-3 with TRBJ2-7; possible D gene TRBD2, 6 bases. The CDR3 consists of 13 residues. Germline CDR1 reads MNHEY; CDR2 reads SVGEGT. The V end lost 8 bases, the J end lost 0 bases, and 11 bases lay between the germline ends. In DNA form, the CDR3 reads TGTGCCAGCGGCCTAGCGATCTCCTACGAGCAGTACTTC. This gives the protein CASGLAISYEQYF.

The rearrangement joins TRBV7-2 to TRBJ2-7; D might be TRBD2 (6 bases). V lost 2 bases to trimming and J lost 1 base, with 15 bases between them. This CDR3 comprises 16 residues. In germline, CDR1 is SGHTA, CDR2 FQGNSA. Here the CDR3 DNA reads TGTGCCAGCAGCTTACCCCCAGGGAGGACGTCCTACGAGCAGTACTTC. Translating gives CASSLPPGRTSYEQYF. Complete variable domain (other parts from reference TRBV7-2 and TRBJ2-7): GAGVSQSPSNKVTEKGKDVELRCDPISGHTALYWYRQSLGQGLEFLIYFQGNSAPDKSGLPSDRFSAERTGGSVSTLTIQRTQQEDSAVYLCASSLPPGRTSYEQYFGPGTRLTVT.

This sequence joins TRBV9 and TRBJ1-2; 7 nucleotides line up with TRBD1. This CDR3 spans 16 amino acids. Germline CDR1 reads SGDLS; CDR2 reads YYNGEE. With V trimmed by 1 base and J by 2 bases, 8 bases remained unmatched. CDR3 sequence reads: CASSVLPTGANYGYTF. CDR3 coding DNA: TGTGCCAGCAGCGTACTTCCTACAGGGGCGAACTATGGCTACACCTTC.

The count of this clone is one. The chain carries TRBV3-1 (or the pseudogene TRBV3-2) and TRBJ1-1, with a weak D call TRBD1 (5 bases). Germline loops: CDR1 LGHDT, CDR2 YNNKEL (reference sequence). V was clipped by 5 bases and J by 4 bases, with 11 bases between them. The CDR3 is made up of 13 amino acids. The CDR3 DNA follows: TGTGCCAGCAGCTCCTCCGGGGGCACTGAAGCTTTCTTT. It yields the protein CASSSSGGTEAFF.